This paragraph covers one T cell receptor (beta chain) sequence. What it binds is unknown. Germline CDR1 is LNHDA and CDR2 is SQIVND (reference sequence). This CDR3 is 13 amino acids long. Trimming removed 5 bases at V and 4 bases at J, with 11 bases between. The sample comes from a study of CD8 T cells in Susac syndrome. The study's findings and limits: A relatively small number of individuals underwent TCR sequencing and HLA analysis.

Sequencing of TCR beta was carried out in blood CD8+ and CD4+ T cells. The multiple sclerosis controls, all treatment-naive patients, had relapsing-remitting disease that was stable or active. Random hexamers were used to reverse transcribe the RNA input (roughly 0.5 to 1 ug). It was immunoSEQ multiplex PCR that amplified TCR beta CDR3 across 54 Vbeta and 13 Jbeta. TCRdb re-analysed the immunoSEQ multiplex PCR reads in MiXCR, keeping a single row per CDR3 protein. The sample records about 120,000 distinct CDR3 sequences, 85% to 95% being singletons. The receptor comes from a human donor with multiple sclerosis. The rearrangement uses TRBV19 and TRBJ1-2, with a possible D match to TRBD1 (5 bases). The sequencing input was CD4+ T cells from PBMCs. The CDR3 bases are TGTGCCAGTAGTCCCCAGGGATCCTATGGCTACACCTTC. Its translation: CASSPQGSYGYTF.